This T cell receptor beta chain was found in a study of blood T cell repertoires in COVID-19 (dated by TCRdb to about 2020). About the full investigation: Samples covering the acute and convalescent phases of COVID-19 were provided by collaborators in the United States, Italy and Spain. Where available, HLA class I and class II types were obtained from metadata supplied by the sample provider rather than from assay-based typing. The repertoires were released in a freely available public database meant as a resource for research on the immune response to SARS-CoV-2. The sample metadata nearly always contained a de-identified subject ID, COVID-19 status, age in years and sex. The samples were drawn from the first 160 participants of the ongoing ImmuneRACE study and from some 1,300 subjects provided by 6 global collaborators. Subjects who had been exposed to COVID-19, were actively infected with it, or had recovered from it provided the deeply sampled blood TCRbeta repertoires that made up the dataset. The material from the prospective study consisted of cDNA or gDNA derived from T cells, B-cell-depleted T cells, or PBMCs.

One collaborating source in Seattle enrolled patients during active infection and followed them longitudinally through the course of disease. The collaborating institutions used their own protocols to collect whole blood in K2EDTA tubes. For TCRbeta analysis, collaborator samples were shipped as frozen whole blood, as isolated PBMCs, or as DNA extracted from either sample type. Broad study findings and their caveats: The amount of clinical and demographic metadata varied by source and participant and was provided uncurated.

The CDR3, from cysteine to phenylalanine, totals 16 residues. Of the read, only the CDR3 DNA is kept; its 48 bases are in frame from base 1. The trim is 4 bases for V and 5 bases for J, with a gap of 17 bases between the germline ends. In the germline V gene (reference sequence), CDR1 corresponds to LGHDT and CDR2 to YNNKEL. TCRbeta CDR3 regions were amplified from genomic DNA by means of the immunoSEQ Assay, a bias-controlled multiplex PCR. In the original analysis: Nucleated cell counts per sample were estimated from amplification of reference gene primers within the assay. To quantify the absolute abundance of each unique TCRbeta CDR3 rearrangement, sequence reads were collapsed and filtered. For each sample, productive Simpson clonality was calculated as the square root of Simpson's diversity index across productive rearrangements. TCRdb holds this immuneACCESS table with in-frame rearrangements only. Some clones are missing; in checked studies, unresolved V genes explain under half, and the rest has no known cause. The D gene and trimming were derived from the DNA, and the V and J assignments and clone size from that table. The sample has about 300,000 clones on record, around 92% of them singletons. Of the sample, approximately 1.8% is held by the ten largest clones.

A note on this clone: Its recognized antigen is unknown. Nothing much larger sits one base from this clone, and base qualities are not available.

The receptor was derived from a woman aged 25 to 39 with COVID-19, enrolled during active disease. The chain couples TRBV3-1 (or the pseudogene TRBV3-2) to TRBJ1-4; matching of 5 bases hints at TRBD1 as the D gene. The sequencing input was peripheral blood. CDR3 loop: CASSPRGDISNEKLFF. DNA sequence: TGTGCCAGCAGCCCGCGGGGCGACATTTCCAATGAAAAACTGTTTTTT.